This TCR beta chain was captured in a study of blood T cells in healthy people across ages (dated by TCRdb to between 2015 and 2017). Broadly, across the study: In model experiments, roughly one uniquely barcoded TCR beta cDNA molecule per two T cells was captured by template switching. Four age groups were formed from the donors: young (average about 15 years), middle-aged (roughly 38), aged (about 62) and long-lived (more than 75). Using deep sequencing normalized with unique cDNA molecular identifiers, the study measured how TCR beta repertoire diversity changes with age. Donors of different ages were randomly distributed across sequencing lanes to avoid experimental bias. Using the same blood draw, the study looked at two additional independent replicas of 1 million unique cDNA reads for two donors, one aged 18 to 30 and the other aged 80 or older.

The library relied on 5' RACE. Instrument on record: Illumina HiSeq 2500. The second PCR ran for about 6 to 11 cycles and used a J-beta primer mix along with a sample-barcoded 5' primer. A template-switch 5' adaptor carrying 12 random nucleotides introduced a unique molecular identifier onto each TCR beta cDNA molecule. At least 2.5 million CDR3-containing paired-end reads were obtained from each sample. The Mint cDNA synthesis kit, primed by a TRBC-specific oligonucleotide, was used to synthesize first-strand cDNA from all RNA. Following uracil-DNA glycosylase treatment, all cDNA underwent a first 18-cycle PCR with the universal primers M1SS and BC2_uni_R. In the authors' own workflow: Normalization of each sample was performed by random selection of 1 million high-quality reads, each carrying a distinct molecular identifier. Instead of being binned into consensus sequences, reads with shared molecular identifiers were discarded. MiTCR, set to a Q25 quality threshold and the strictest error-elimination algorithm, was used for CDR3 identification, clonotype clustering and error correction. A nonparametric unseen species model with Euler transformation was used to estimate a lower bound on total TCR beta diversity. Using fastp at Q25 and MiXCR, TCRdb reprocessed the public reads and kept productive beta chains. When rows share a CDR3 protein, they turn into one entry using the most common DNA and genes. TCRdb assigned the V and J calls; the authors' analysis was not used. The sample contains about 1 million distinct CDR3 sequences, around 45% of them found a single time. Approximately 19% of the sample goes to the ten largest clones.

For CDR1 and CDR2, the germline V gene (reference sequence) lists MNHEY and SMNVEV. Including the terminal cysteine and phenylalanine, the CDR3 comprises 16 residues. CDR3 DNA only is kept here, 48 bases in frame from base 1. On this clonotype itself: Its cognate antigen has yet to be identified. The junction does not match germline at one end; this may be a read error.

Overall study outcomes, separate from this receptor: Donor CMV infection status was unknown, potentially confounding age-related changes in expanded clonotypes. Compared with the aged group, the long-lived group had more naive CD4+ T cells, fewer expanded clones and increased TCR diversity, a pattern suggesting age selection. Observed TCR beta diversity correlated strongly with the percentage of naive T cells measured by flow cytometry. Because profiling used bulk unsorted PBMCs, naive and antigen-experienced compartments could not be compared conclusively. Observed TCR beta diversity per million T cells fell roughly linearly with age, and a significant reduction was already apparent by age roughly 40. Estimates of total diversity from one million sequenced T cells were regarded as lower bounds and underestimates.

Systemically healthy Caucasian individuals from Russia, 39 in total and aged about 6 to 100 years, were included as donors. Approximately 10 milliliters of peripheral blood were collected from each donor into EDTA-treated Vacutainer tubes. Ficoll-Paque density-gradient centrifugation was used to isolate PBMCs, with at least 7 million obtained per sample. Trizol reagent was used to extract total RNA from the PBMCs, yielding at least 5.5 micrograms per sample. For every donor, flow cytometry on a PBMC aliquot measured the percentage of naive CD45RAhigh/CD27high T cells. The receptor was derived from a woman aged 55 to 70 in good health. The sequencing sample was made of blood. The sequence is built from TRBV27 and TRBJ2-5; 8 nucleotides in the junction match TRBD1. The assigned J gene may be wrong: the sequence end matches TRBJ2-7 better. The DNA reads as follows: TGTGTCAGCAGTTTCAGACCAGGGGGCCCTACCTACGAGCAGTACTTC. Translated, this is CVSSFRPGGPTYEQYF.